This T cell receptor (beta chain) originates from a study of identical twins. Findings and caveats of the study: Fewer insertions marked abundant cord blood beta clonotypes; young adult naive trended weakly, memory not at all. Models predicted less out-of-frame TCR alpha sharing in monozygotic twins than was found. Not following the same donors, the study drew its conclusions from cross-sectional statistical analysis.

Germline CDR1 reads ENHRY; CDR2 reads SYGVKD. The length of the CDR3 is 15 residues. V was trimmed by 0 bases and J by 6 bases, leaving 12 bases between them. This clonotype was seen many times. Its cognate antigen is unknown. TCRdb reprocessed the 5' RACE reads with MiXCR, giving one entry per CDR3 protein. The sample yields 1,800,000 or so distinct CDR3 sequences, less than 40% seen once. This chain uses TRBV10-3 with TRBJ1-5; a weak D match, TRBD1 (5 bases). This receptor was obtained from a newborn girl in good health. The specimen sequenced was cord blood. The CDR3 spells CAISESLGQGQPQHF. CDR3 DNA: TGTGCCATCAGTGAGTCCTTGGGGCAGGGTCAGCCCCAGCATTTT.